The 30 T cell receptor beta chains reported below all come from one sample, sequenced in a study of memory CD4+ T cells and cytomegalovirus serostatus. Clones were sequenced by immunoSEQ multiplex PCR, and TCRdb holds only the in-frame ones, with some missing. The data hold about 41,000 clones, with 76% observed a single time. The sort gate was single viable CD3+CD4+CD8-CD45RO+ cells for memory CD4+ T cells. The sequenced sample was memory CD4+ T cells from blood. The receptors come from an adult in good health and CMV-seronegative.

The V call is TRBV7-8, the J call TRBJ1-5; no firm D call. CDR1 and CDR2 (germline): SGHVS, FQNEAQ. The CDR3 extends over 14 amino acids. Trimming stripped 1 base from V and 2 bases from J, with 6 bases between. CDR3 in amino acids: CASSLVGGNQPQHF. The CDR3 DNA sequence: TGTGCCAGCAGCTTAGTTGGGGGCAATCAGCCCCAGCATTTT.

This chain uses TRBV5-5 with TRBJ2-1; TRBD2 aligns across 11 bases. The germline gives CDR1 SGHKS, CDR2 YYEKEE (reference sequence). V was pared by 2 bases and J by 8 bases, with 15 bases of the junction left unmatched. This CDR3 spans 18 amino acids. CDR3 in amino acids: CASSFVGGSSGRSYEQFF. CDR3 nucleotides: TGTGCCAGCAGCTTCGTCGGTGGGTCTAGCGGGAGGTCGTATGAGCAGTTCTTC.

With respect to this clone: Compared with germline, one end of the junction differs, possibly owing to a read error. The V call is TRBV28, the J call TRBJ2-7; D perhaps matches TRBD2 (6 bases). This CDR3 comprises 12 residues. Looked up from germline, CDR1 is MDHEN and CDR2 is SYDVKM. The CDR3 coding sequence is TGTGCCAGCAGTTCCGCCAGTCCGGGAGAGAGCTTC. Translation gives CASSSASPGESF.

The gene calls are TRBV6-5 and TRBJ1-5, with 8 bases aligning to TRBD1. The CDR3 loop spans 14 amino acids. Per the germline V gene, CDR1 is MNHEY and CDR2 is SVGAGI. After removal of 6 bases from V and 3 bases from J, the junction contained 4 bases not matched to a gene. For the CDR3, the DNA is TGTGCCAGCAGCCGACAGGGGCCCAATCAGCCCCAGCATTTT. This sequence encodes CASSRQGPNQPQHF.

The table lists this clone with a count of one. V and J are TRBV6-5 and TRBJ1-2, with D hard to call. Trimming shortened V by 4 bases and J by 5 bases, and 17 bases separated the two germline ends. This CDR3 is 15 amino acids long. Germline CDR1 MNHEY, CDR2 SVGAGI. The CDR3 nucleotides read TGTGCCAGCAGTTCACCCACTCGGACGGATTATGGCTACACCTTC. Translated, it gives CASSSPTRTDYGYTF.

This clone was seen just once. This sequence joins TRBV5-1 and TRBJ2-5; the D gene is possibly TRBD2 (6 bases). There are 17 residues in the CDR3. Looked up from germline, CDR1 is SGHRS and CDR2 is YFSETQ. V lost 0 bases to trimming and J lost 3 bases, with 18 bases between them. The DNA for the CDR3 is TGCGCCAGCAGCTTGGGTGTGGGGGAAGGAGGGGAAGAGACCCAGTACTTC. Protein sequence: CASSLGVGEGGEETQYF.

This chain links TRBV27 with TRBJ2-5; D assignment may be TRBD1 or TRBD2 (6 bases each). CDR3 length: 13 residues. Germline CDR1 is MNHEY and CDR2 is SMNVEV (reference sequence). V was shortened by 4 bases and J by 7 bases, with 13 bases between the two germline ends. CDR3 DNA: TGTGCCAGCAGTTGGGGGGCGAGCGGGACCCAGTACTTC. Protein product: CASSWGASGTQYF.

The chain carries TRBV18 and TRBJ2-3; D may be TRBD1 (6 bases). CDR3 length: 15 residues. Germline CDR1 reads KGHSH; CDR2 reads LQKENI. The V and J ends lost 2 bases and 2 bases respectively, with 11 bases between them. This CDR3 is CASSPMDRLTDTQYF. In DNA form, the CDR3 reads TGTGCCAGCTCACCAATGGACAGACTCACAGATACGCAGTATTTT.

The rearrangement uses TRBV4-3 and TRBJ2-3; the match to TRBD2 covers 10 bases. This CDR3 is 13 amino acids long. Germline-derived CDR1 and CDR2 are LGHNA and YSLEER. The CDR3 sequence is CAAGGGVSDTQYF. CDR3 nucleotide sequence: TGCGCAGCGGGGGGGGGCGTTTCAGATACGCAGTATTTT.

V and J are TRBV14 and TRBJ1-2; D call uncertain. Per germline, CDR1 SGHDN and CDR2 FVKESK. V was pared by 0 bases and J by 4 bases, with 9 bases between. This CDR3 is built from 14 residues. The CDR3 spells CASSQDPAPYGYTF. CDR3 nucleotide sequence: TGTGCCAGCAGCCAAGATCCTGCCCCCTATGGCTACACCTTC.

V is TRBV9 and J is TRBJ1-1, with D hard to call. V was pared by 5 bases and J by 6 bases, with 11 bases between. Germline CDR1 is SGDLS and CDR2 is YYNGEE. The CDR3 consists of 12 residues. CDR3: CASSSEHSEAFF. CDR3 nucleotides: TGTGCCAGCAGTTCGGAGCACTCTGAAGCTTTCTTT.

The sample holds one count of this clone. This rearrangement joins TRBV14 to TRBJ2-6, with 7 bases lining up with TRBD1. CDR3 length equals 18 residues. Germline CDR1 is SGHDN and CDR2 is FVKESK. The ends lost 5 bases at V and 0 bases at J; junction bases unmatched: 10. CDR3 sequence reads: CASSTRTGFYSGANVLTF. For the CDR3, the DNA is TGTGCCAGCAGCACCCGGACAGGATTTTACTCTGGGGCCAACGTCCTGACTTTC.

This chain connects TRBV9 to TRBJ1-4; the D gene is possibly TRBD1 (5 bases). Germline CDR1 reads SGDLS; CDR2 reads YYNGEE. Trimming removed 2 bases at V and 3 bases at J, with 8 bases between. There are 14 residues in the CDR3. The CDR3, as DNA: TGTGCCAGCAGCGTGGGGACGGCTAATGAAAAACTGTTTTTT. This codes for CASSVGTANEKLFF.

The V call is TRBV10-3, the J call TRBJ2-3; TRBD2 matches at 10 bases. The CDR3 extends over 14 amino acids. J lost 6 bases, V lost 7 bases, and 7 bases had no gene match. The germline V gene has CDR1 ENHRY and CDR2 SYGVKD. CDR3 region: CAITSGRSADTQYF. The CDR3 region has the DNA TGTGCCATCACTAGCGGGAGATCCGCCGATACGCAGTATTTT.

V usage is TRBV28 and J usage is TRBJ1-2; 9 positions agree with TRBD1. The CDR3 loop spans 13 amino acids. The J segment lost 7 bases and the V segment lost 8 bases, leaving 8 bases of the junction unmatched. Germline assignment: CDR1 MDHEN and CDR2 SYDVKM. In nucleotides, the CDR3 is TGTGCCAGCCAGACAGGGGGATTTCGTGGCTACACCTTC. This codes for CASQTGGFRGYTF.

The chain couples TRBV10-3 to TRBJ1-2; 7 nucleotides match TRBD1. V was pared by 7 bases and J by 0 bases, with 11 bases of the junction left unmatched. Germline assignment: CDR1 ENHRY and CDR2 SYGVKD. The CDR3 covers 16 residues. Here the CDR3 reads CAINLSQGDPNYGYTF. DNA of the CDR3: TGTGCCATCAATTTATCCCAGGGGGACCCTAACTATGGCTACACCTTC.

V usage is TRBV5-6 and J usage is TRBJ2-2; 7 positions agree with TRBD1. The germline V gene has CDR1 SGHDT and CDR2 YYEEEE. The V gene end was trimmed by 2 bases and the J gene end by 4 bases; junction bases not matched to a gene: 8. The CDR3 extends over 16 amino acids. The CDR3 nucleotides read TGTGCCAGCAGCTTAGCAGGGGGACCAAGCACCGGGGAGCTGTTTTTT. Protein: CASSLAGGPSTGELFF.

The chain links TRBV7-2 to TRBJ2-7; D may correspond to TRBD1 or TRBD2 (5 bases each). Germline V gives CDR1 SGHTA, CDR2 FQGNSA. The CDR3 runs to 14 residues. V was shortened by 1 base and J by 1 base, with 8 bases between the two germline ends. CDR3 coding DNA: TGTGCCAGCAGCTTAGTCGGGGCATCCTACGAGCAGTACTTC. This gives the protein CASSLVGASYEQYF.

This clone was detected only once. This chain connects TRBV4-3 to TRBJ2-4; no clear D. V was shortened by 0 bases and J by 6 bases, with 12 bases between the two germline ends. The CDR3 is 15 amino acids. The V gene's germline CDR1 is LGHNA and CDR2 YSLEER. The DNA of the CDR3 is TGCGCCAGCAGCCAAGATTTTACCGCCCTAAACATTCAGTACTTC. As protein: CASSQDFTALNIQYF.

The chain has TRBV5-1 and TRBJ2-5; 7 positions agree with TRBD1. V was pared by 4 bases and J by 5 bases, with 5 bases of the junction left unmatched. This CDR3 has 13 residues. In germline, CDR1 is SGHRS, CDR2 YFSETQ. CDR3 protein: CASSSDRAETQYF. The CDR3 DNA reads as TGCGCCAGCAGCAGCGACAGGGCGGAGACCCAGTACTTC.

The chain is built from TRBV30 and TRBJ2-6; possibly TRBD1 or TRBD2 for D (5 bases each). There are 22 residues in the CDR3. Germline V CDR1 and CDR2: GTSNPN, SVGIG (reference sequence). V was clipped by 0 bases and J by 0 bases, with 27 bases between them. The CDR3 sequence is CAWSVQGIHRDGVNSGANVLTF. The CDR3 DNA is TGTGCCTGGAGTGTACAAGGTATTCACCGGGACGGAGTCAACTCTGGGGCCAACGTCCTGACTTTC. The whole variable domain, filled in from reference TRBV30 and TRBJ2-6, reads SQTIHQWPATLVQPVGSPLSLECTVEGTSNPNLYWYRQAAGRGLQLLFYSVGIGQISSEVPQNLSASRPQDRQFILSSKKLLLSDSGFYLCAWSVQGIHRDGVNSGANVLTFGAGSRLTVL.

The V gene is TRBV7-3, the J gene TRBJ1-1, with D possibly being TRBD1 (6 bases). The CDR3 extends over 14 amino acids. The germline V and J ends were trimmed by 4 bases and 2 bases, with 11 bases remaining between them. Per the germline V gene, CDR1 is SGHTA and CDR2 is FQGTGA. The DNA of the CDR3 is TGTGCCAGCAGCTCCGGTGGGGGCAACACTGAAGCTTTCTTT. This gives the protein CASSSGGGNTEAFF.

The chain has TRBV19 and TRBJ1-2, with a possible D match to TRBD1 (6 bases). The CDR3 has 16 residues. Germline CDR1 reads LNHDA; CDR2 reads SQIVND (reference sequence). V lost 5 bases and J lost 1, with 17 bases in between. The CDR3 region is CASSPQGRDNNYGYTF. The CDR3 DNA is TGTGCCAGTAGTCCTCAAGGACGGGACAATAACTATGGCTACACCTTC.

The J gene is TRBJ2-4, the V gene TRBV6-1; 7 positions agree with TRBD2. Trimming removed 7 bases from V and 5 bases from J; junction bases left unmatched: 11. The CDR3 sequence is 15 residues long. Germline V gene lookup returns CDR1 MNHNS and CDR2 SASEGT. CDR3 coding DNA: TGTGCCAGCACTTGGGGCGGGAGCGGGGAAAACATTCAGTACTTC. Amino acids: CASTWGGSGENIQYF.

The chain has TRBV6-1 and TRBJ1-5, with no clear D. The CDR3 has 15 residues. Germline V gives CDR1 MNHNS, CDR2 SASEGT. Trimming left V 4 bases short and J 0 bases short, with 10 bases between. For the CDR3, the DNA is TGTGCCAGCAGTGTACTAGAGTATAGCAATCAGCCCCAGCATTTT. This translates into CASSVLEYSNQPQHF.

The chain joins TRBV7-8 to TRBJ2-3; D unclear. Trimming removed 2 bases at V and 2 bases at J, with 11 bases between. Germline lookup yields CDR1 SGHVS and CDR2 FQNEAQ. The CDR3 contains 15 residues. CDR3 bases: TGTGCCAGCAGCTTAATTCGAGTATACACAGATACGCAGTATTTT. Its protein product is CASSLIRVYTDTQYF. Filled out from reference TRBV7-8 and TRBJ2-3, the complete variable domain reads GAGVSQSPRYKVAKRGQDVALRCDPISGHVSLFWYQQALGQGPEFLTYFQNEAQLDKSGLPSDRFFAERPEGSVSTLKIQRTQQEDSAVYLCASSLIRVYTDTQYFGPGTRLTVL.

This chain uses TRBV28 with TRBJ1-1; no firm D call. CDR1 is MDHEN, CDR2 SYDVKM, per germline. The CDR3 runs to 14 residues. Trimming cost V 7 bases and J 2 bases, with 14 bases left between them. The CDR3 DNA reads TGTGCCAGCACCTCACCTGCAGCAAACACTGAAGCTTTCTTT. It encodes CASTSPAANTEAFF.

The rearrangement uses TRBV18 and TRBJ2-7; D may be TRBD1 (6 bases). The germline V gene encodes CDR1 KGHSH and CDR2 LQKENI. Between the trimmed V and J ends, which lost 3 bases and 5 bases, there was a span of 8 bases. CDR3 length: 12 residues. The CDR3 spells CASSPDSDEQYF. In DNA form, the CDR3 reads TGTGCCAGCTCACCGGACAGCGACGAGCAGTACTTC.

CDR3 in amino acids: CASRRGYEQYF. The DNA of the CDR3 is TGTGCCAGCAGACGCGGCTACGAGCAGTACTTC. The rearrangement links TRBV6-6 to TRBJ2-7; D is unresolved. CDR1 and CDR2 (germline): MNHNY, SVGAGI (reference sequence). The CDR3 consists of 11 residues. Trimming removed 6 bases at V and 3 bases at J, with 6 bases between.

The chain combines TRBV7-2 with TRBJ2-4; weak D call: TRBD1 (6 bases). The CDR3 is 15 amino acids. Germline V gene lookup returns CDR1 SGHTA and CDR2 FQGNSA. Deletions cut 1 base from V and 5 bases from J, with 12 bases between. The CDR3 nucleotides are TGTGCCAGCAGCTTAGTTTGGGGGCTTGAAAACATTCAGTACTTC. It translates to CASSLVWGLENIQYF.